This entry features one T cell receptor beta chain sequence. Its specificity is not known. The data were produced by immunoSEQ multiplex PCR, yet TCRdb's version contains in-frame clones alone and is incomplete. Among a few million clones listed, more than 90% were seen once. The record originates from a study of shared clonotypes between healthy human individuals. The study's findings and limits: Naive CD4 clonotypes overlapped across several donors at roughly 4.5%.

The CDR3 loop spans 15 amino acids. With 0 bases clipped from V and 3 bases from J, the junction kept 2 bases outside the gene matches. Germline V gene sequence: CDR1 SGDLS, CDR2 YYNGEE. Healthy and HIV-negative, the adult donors had no recent acute infections or vaccinations. The specimen was naive CD4+ T cells sorted from blood. Subset meaning: CD45RA+ positively selected. This TCR derives from a man aged 18 to 30 in good health. The J gene is TRBJ2-1, the V gene TRBV9; 8 bases align to TRBD1. In DNA form, the CDR3 reads TGTGCCAGCAGCGTAGAGGGACAGGTCTACAATGAGCAGTTCTTC. As protein: CASSVEGQVYNEQFF. Combining the CDR3 with reference TRBV9 and TRBJ2-1 gives the whole variable domain DSGVTQTPKHLITATGQRVTLRCSPRSGDLSVYWYQQSLDQGLQFLIQYYNGEERAKGNILERFSAQQFPDLHSELNLSSLELGDSALYFCASSVEGQVYNEQFFGPGTRLTVL.